This entry lists 11 T cell receptor beta chains sequenced from one sample in a study of T-cell memory formation after mild COVID-19. TCRdb itself ran the 5' RACE reads through MiXCR, one entry per CDR3 protein. Of 300,000 to 400,000 distinct CDR3 sequences detected, 13% to 15% appear once; the ten largest clones hold around 21%. Sample: PBMCs or a T cell subset sorted from them (not recorded which). These receptors all come from a man aged 18 to 29 who had mild COVID-19 (a few samples of this study predate the infection). Cell type and time point are not known.

The chain employs TRBV9 and TRBJ2-5; D might be TRBD1 (6 bases). CDR3 size: 14 residues. The germline V and J ends were trimmed by 3 bases and 5 bases, with 14 bases remaining between them. Per the germline V gene, CDR1 is SGDLS and CDR2 is YYNGEE. Here the CDR3 reads CASSEEDSVETQYF. The CDR3 region has the DNA TGTGCCAGCAGCGAGGAGGACAGTGTGGAGACCCAGTACTTC.

This clonotype was seen many times. This CDR3 is CASSPDSLEQYV. The DNA for the CDR3 is TGTGCCAGCAGCCCGGACAGTCTCGAGCAGTACGTC. The rearrangement joins TRBV11-2 to TRBJ2-7; D perhaps matches TRBD1 (6 bases). Germline-derived CDR1 and CDR2 are SGHAT and FQNNGV. The CDR3 length is 12 residues. Trimming took 5 bases from V and 6 from J, leaving 11 bases between them.

This clonotype was detected a few times. The chain joins TRBV9 to TRBJ1-5; possibly TRBD1 for D (6 bases). CDR1 is SGDLS, CDR2 YYNGEE, per germline. This CDR3 spans 15 amino acids. Between the trimmed V and J ends, which lost 3 bases and 5 bases, there was a span of 15 bases. Here the CDR3 DNA reads TGTGCCAGCAGCGCACAGGGTTTTAGGGATCAGCCCCAGCATTTT. Translating gives CASSAQGFRDQPQHF.

This clonotype turned up a few times. The J gene is TRBJ2-1, the V gene TRBV18; 7 bases fit TRBD2. Trimming at V came to 5 bases and at J to 8 bases, leaving 3 bases not matched to a gene. The CDR3 loop spans 12 amino acids. Germline assignment: CDR1 KGHSH and CDR2 LQKENI. The CDR3 DNA is TGTGCCAGCTCAGATGGGGGGGATGAGCAGTTCTTC. As protein: CASSDGGDEQFF. The full variable domain, its missing parts supplied by reference TRBV18 and TRBJ2-1, is NAGVMQNPRHLVRRRGQEARLRCSPMKGHSHVYWYRQLPEEGLKFMVYLQKENIIDESGMPKERFSAEFPKEGPSILRIQQVVRGDSAAYFCASSDGGDEQFFGPGTRLTVL.

This clonotype has a handful of counts. The chain carries TRBV4-1 and TRBJ2-7; 11 bases line up with TRBD1. Germline-derived CDR1 and CDR2 are MGHRA and YSYEKL. The V gene end was trimmed by 5 bases and the J gene end by 2 bases; junction bases not matched to a gene: 5. The CDR3 covers 15 residues. CDR3 coding DNA: TGCGCCAGCAGCTACGGGACAGGGGGGCCCTACGAGCAGTACGTC. Residues: CASSYGTGGPYEQYV.

The V and J genes are TRBV4-3 and TRBJ2-1, with D possibly being TRBD1 (6 bases). The V end lost 3 bases, the J end lost 4 bases, and 10 bases lay between the germline ends. The germline gives CDR1 LGHNA, CDR2 YSLEER. CDR3 length: 14 residues. DNA for the CDR3: TGCGCCAGCAGCCATTACAGGGTTTACAATGAGCAGTTCTTC. Its protein is CASSHYRVYNEQFF.

This rearrangement joins TRBV28 to TRBJ1-3, with D possibly matching TRBD1 (6 bases). The CDR3 has 15 amino acids. V shed 4 bases and J shed 0 bases, with 10 bases lying between them. Germline CDR1 MDHEN, CDR2 SYDVKM. The CDR3 is CASSSQGLSGNTIYF. The CDR3 coding sequence is TGTGCCAGCAGTTCGCAGGGGCTCTCTGGAAACACCATATATTTT.

This clonotype was seen only a few times. The J gene is TRBJ2-1, the V gene TRBV9; D is undetermined. V dropped 0 bases and J dropped 10 bases, with 11 bases sitting between them. In germline, CDR1 is SGDLS, CDR2 YYNGEE. The length of the CDR3 is 13 residues. The CDR3 is CASSVESPSEQFF. For the CDR3, the DNA is TGTGCCAGCAGCGTAGAGTCCCCCTCCGAGCAGTTCTTC. Full variable domain (rest looked up from reference TRBV9 and TRBJ2-1): DSGVTQTPKHLITATGQRVTLRCSPRSGDLSVYWYQQSLDQGLQFLIQYYNGEERAKGNILERFSAQQFPDLHSELNLSSLELGDSALYFCASSVESPSEQFFGPGTRLTVL.

The chain couples TRBV5-1 to TRBJ2-3, with D possibly TRBD1 on 5 matching bases. The V gene's germline CDR1 is SGHRS and CDR2 YFSETQ. The CDR3 covers 15 residues. The V end lost 5 bases, the J end lost 4 bases, and 17 bases lay between the germline ends. In nucleotides, the CDR3 is TGCGCCAGCAGTCCCAGGGTACTCATAGCAGATACGCAGTATTTT. This translates into CASSPRVLIADTQYF.

To note about this clonotype: Without the conserved terminal phenylalanine or tryptophan, this CDR3 likely stems from a read error. V usage is TRBV11-2 and J usage is TRBJ1-1, with D uncertain. V lost 5 bases, J lost 7 bases, and 11 bases lay in between. Germline V gene data show CDR1 as SGHAT and CDR2 as FQNNGV. This CDR3 region has 12 residues. CDR3 DNA: TGTGCCAGCAGCGCACGGCGCATTGAAGCTTTCTAT. This translates into CASSARRIEAFY.

This clonotype was counted a few times. The CDR3 loop is CASSLEGANVLTF. The CDR3 DNA reads as TGTGCCAGCTCTCTCGAGGGGGCCAACGTCCTGACTTTC. The chain employs TRBV19 and TRBJ2-6; no firm D call. Deletions cut 9 bases from V and 4 bases from J, with 10 bases between. The CDR3 is made up of 13 amino acids. Germline values: CDR1 LNHDA, CDR2 SQIVND (reference sequence). Combining the CDR3 with reference TRBV19 and TRBJ2-6 gives the whole variable domain DGGITQSPKYLFRKEGQNVTLSCEQNLNHDAMYWYRQDPGQGLRLIYYSQIVNDFQKGDIAEGYSVSREKKESFPLTVTSAQKNPTAFYLCASSLEGANVLTFGAGSRLTVL.